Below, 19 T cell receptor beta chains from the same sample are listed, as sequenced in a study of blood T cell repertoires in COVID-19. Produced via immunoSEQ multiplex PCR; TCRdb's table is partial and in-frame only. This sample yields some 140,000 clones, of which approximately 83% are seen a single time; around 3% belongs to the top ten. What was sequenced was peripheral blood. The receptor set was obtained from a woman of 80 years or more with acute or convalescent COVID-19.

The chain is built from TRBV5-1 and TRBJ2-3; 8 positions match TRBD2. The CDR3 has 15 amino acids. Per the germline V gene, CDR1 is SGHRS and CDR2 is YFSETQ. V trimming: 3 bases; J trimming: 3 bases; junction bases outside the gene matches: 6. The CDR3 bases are TGCGCCAGCAGCTCCTACGGGGGGGCAACAGATACGCAGTATTTT. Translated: CASSSYGGATDTQYF.

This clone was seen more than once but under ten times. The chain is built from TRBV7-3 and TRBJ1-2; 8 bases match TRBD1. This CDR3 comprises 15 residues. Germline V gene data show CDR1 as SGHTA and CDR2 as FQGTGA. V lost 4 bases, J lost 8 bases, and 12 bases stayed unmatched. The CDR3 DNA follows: TGTGCCAGCAGCTATGGGGACAGGCGTAATGGGGGCTACACCTTC. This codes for CASSYGDRRNGGYTF. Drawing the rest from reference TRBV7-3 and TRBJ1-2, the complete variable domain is GAGVSQTPSNKVTEKGKYVELRCDPISGHTALYWYRQSLGQGPEFLIYFQGTGAADDSGLPNDRFFAVRPEGSVSTLKIQRTERGDSAVYLCASSYGDRRNGGYTFGSGTRLTVV.

Here the CDR3 DNA reads TGTGCCAGCTCCCCGGACTCGACGACGGCCGGCTACACCTTC. As protein: CASSPDSTTAGYTF. The chain links TRBV18 to TRBJ1-2; D remains unclear. Trimming took off 6 bases at V and 8 bases at J, with 19 bases between the two ends. CDR3 size: 14 residues. Germline assignment: CDR1 KGHSH and CDR2 LQKENI. Together with reference TRBV18 and TRBJ1-2, the CDR3 gives the full variable domain: NAGVMQNPRHLVRRRGQEARLRCSPMKGHSHVYWYRQLPEEGLKFMVYLQKENIIDESGMPKERFSAEFPKEGPSILRIQQVVRGDSAAYFCASSPDSTTAGYTFGSGTRLTVV.

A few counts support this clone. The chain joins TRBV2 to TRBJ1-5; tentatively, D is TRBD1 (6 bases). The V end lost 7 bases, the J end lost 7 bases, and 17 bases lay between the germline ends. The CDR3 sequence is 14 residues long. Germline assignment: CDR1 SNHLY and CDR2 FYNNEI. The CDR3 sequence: CASTPQGREQPQHF. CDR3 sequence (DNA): TGTGCCAGCACCCCCCAGGGGCGGGAGCAGCCCCAGCATTTT.

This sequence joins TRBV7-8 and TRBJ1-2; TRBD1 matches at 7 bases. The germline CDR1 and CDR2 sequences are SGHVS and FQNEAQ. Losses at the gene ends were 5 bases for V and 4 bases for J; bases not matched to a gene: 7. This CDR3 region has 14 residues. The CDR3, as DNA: TGTGCCAGCAGCCCAAACAGGGGAAGCTATGGCTACACCTTC. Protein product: CASSPNRGSYGYTF.

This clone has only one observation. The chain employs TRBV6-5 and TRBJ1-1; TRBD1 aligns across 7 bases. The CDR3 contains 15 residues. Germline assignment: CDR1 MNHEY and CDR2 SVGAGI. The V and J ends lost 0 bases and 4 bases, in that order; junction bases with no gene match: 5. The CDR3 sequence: CASSYSRTGPTEAFF. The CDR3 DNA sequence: TGTGCCAGCAGTTACTCGAGGACAGGACCCACTGAAGCTTTCTTT.

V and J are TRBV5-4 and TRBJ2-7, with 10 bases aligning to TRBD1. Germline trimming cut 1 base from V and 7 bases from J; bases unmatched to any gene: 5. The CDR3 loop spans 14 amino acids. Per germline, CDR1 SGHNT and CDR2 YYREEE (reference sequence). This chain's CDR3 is CASSLRQGAREQYF. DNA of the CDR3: TGTGCCAGCAGCTTGAGACAGGGGGCGAGAGAGCAGTACTTC. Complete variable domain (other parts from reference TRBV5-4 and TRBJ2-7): ETGVTQSPTHLIKTRGQQVTLRCSSQSGHNTVSWYQQALGQGPQFIFQYYREEENGRGNFPPRFSGLQFPNYSSELNVNALELDDSALYLCASSLRQGAREQYFGPGTRLTVT.

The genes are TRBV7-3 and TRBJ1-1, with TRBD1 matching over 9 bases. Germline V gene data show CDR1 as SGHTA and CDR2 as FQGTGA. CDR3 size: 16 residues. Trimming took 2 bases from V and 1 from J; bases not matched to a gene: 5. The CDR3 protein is CASSLAGQGPNTEAFF. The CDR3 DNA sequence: TGTGCCAGCAGCTTAGCCGGACAGGGGCCGAACACTGAAGCTTTCTTT.

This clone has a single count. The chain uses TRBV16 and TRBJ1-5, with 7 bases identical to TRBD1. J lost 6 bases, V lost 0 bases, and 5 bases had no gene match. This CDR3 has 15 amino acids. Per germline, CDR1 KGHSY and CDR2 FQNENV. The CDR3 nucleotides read TGTGCCAGCAGCCAATCTCGGCAGGGGGTTCAGCCCCAGCATTTT. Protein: CASSQSRQGVQPQHF.

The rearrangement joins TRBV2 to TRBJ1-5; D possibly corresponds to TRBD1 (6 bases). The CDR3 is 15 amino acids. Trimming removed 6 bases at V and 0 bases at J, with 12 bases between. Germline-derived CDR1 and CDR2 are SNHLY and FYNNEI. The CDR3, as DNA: TGTGCCAGCAGCCCTCGGACAGCTAGCAATCAGCCCCAGCATTTT. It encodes CASSPRTASNQPQHF.

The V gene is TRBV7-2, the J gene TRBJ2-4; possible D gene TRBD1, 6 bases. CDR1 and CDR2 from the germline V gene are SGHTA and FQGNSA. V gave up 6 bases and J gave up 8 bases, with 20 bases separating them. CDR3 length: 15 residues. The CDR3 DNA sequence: TGTGCCAGCAGACTAGACGGGACACTGGGGGACATTCAGTACTTC. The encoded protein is CASRLDGTLGDIQYF.

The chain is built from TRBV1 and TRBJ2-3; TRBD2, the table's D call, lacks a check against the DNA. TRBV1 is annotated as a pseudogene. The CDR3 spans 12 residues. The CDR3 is CTTAGGTDTQYF. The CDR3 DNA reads TGCACCACGGCGGGGGGCACAGATACGCAGTATTTT.

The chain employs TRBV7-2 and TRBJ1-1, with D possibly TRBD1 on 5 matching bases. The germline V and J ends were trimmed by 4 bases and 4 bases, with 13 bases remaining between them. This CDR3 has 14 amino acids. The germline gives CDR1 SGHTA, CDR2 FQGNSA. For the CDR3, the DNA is TGTGCCAGCAGCTACCAGGGAGGTAGCACTGAAGCTTTCTTT. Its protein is CASSYQGGSTEAFF.

As DNA, the CDR3 is TGTGCCAGTAGTGCCCGGGACAGGGGGCGCGGAACTGAAGCTTTCTTT. This translates into CASSARDRGRGTEAFF. The chain carries TRBV19 and TRBJ1-1; 12 positions match TRBD1. This CDR3 is 16 amino acids long. Per the germline V gene, CDR1 is LNHDA and CDR2 is SQIVND (reference sequence). The ends lost 5 bases at V and 5 bases at J; junction bases unmatched: 9.

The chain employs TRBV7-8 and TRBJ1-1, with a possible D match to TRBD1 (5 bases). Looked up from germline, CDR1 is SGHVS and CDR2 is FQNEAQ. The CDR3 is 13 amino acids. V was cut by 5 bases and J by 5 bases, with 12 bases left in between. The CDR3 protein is CASSPGAETEAFF. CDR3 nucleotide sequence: TGTGCCAGCAGCCCTGGGGCGGAGACTGAAGCTTTCTTT.

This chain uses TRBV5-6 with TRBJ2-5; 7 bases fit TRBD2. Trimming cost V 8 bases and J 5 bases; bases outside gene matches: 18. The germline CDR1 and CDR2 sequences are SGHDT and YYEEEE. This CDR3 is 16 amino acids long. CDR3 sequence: CASYSIGGGRAETQYF. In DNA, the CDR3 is TGTGCCAGTTACTCCATCGGGGGAGGGCGGGCGGAGACCCAGTACTTC.

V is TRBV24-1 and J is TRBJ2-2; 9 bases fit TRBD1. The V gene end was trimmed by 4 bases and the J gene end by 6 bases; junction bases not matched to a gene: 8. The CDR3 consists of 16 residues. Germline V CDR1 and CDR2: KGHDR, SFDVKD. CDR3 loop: CATSDPGTGKAGELFF. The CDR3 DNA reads TGTGCCACCAGTGACCCCGGGACAGGGAAGGCCGGGGAGCTGTTTTTT.

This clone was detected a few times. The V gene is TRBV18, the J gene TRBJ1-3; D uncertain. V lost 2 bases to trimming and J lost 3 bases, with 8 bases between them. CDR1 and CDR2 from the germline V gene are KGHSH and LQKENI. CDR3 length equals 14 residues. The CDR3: CASSPSNHGNTIYF. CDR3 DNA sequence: TGTGCCAGCTCACCATCTAATCATGGAAACACCATATATTTT. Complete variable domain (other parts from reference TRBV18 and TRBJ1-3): NAGVMQNPRHLVRRRGQEARLRCSPMKGHSHVYWYRQLPEEGLKFMVYLQKENIIDESGMPKERFSAEFPKEGPSILRIQQVVRGDSAAYFCASSPSNHGNTIYFGEGSWLTVV.

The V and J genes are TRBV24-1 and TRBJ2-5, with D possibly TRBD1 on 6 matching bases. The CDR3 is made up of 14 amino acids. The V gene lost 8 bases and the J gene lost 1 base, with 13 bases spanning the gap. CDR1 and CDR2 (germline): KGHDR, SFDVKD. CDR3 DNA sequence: TGTGCCACCACAGGGGCCACATCCCAAGAGACCCAGTACTTC. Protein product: CATTGATSQETQYF.